The next 28 T cell receptor beta chains were all read from a single sample in a study of T-cell reconstitution after alpha-beta-depleted transplantation in children. Unique molecular identifiers featured in how the TCRbeta library was prepared. One entry per CDR3 protein, called by TCRdb with MiXCR from the PCR reads. The table records roughly 590,000 distinct CDR3 sequences, 15% to 20% of them present only once. The source was PBMCs from the stem cell graft donor, collected from the stem cell graft. The receptor source for this set is a human donor who donated a stem cell graft to a child with acute myeloid leukemia.

This clonotype was found many times. The chain joins TRBV9 to TRBJ1-1; a weak D match, TRBD1 (6 bases). Per the germline V gene, CDR1 is SGDLS and CDR2 is YYNGEE. There are 14 residues in the CDR3. V gave up 4 bases and J gave up 8 bases, with 18 bases separating them. In DNA, the CDR3 is TGTGCCAGCAGCTTACGCGACAGGCCAGTAGAAGCTTTCTTT. Its translation is CASSLRDRPVEAFF. Supplemented by reference TRBV9 and TRBJ1-1, the full variable domain reads DSGVTQTPKHLITATGQRVTLRCSPRSGDLSVYWYQQSLDQGLQFLIQYYNGEERAKGNILERFSAQQFPDLHSELNLSSLELGDSALYFCASSLRDRPVEAFFGQGTRLTVV.

The CDR3 loop reads CASSFGGGNIQYF. The CDR3 nucleotides are TGTGCCAGCAGCTTCGGAGGGGGAAACATTCAGTACTTC. The rearrangement links TRBV5-6 to TRBJ2-4, with D perhaps given as TRBD1 or TRBD2 (6 bases each). The germline V and J ends were trimmed by 2 bases and 6 bases, with 9 bases remaining between them. The germline CDR1 and CDR2 sequences are SGHDT and YYEEEE. The CDR3 is made up of 13 amino acids.

This clonotype was recorded at least ten times. V usage is TRBV20-1 and J usage is TRBJ2-7, with 12 bases aligning to TRBD2. J gave up 3 bases and V 0 bases, and 3 bases lay outside the gene matches. Germline V CDR1 and CDR2: DFQATT, SNEGSKA (reference sequence). The CDR3 totals 15 residues. In nucleotides, the CDR3 is TGCAGTGCTAGAGATCCGACTAGCGGGGGCTACGAGCAGTACGTC. Residues: CSARDPTSGGYEQYV.

This clonotype has ten or more counts. The chain uses TRBV27 and TRBJ1-2, with TRBD1 matching over 7 bases. Unmatched junction bases numbered 4, after V lost 0 bases and J lost 6 bases. Germline assignment: CDR1 MNHEY and CDR2 SMNVEV (reference sequence). The CDR3 is 14 residues long. DNA of the CDR3: TGTGCCAGCAGTTTATCAAAGGGGGCTGATGGCTACACCTTC. Residues: CASSLSKGADGYTF.

At least ten counts were recorded for this clonotype. The chain uses TRBV20-1 and TRBJ1-2; the D is unclear. Germline CDR1 and CDR2: DFQATT and SNEGSKA (reference sequence). This CDR3 spans 13 amino acids. Trimming removed 5 bases from V and 8 bases from J, with 18 bases in between. The CDR3: CSAVPLFGLGYTF. Written as DNA, the CDR3 is TGCAGTGCTGTCCCCCTCTTTGGTCTGGGCTACACCTTC.

The V call is TRBV2, the J call TRBJ2-7; D not resolved. The germline gives CDR1 SNHLY, CDR2 FYNNEI. The V end was cut by 0 bases, the J end by 4 bases, with 10 bases between. The CDR3 is 14 residues long. The CDR3 reads CASSEARVRYEQYV. As DNA, the CDR3 is TGTGCCAGCAGTGAAGCCCGGGTCCGGTACGAGCAGTACGTC.

This clonotype appeared many times. The chain uses TRBV7-2 and TRBJ1-6, with D unclear. The CDR3 extends over 12 amino acids. V gave up 2 bases and J gave up 10 bases, with 6 bases separating them. The germline CDR1 and CDR2 sequences are SGHTA and FQGNSA. CDR3 nucleotides: TGTGCCAGCAGCTTAATGGGGTCACCCCTCCACTTT. Translating gives CASSLMGSPLHF.

The chain links TRBV7-2 to TRBJ1-3, with D possibly matching TRBD1 (5 bases). Looked up from germline, CDR1 is SGHTA and CDR2 is FQGNSA. V shed 5 bases and J shed 2 bases, with 10 bases lying between them. The CDR3 runs 14 residues. In nucleotides, the CDR3 is TGTGCCAGCAGCCTTGGGGCAACTGGAAACACCATATATTTT. It is translated as CASSLGATGNTIYF.

This clonotype showed up just a few times. J is TRBJ2-7 and V is TRBV12-3 or TRBV12-4; 8 bases align to TRBD1. J gave up 5 bases and V 3 bases, and 3 bases lay outside the gene matches. This CDR3 is built from 13 residues. The CDR3 DNA is TGTGCCAGCAGTTTGGACAGGGACCACGAGCAGTACGTC. It codes for CASSLDRDHEQYV.

This chain uses TRBV20-1 with TRBJ1-1, with 7 bases identical to TRBD1. J gave up 3 bases and V 1 base, and 8 bases lay outside the gene matches. CDR3 length equals 15 residues. Germline CDR1 reads DFQATT; CDR2 reads SNEGSKA (reference sequence). The CDR3, as DNA: TGCAGTGCTAGAGGTTTGGCAGGGGGGGACACTGAAGCTTTCTTT. Translated, it gives CSARGLAGGDTEAFF.

The chain recombines TRBV5-1 with TRBJ2-7; TRBD2 matches at 7 bases. The CDR3 is made up of 16 amino acids. Germline lookup yields CDR1 SGHRS and CDR2 YFSETQ. Trimming removed 4 bases from V and 0 bases from J; junction bases left unmatched: 10. CDR3 bases: TGCGCCAGCAGCCCAGCGGGACTTACGAGCTCCTACGAGCAGTACTTC. Encoded protein: CASSPAGLTSSYEQYF.

This clonotype was recorded a few times. The gene calls are TRBV7-3 and TRBJ2-1, with D perhaps matching TRBD2 (6 bases). There are 16 residues in the CDR3. Trimming took 5 bases from V and 6 from J, leaving 20 bases between them. Per the germline V gene, CDR1 is SGHTA and CDR2 is FQGTGA. CDR3 region: CASSRMGGSVLNEQFF. The CDR3 DNA sequence: TGTGCCAGCAGCCGCATGGGGGGTTCGGTCCTCAATGAGCAGTTCTTC.

This clonotype appeared a few times. CDR3 sequence: CAISESLTLTGELFF. The CDR3 DNA follows: TGTGCCATCAGTGAGTCTTTAACACTCACCGGGGAGCTGTTTTTT. This chain connects TRBV10-3 to TRBJ2-2, with D unclear. The CDR3 has 15 amino acids. With 0 bases removed from V and 4 bases from J, the gap between germline ends came to 9 bases. Germline V CDR1 and CDR2: ENHRY, SYGVKD.

This chain links TRBV7-9 with TRBJ2-7; D is tentatively TRBD1 or TRBD2 (5 bases each). The length of the CDR3 is 14 residues. Trimming cost V 2 bases and J 6 bases, with 14 bases left between them. CDR1 SEHNR and CDR2 FQNEAQ come from the germline V gene (reference sequence). Here the CDR3 DNA reads TGTGCCAGCAGCTTACACGGGACCTCCGGCGAGCAGTACTTC. It encodes CASSLHGTSGEQYF.

The chain carries TRBV10-3 and TRBJ2-7, with TRBD1 identical over 10 bases. Germline CDR1 and CDR2: ENHRY and SYGVKD. Unmatched junction bases numbered 12, after V lost 4 bases and J lost 3 bases. The CDR3 loop spans 17 amino acids. The CDR3 protein is CAISGATGGKLGYEQYF. CDR3 nucleotide sequence: TGTGCCATCAGTGGGGCGACAGGGGGCAAACTTGGCTACGAGCAGTACTTC.

This clonotype was detected ten times or more. This rearrangement joins TRBV20-1 to TRBJ1-1; D not certain. This CDR3 comprises 16 residues. The V gene lost 0 bases and the J gene lost 0 bases, with 14 bases spanning the gap. The germline V gene has CDR1 DFQATT and CDR2 SNEGSKA (reference sequence). This CDR3 reads CSARDLRSGMNTEAFF. DNA of the CDR3: TGCAGTGCTAGAGATCTAAGAAGCGGGATGAACACTGAAGCTTTCTTT.

This clonotype has a count of ten or more. This chain uses TRBV20-1 with TRBJ2-3; D gene ambiguous. The V gene lost 0 bases and the J gene lost 2 bases, with 9 bases spanning the gap. The CDR3 extends over 14 amino acids. Germline V gene lookup returns CDR1 DFQATT and CDR2 SNEGSKA (reference sequence). DNA for the CDR3: TGCAGTGCTAGAGAGGGCTCAAACACAGATACGCAGTATTTT. This codes for CSAREGSNTDTQYF.

A few counts support this clonotype. The rearrangement links TRBV20-1 to TRBJ1-4; 7 bases agree with TRBD1. Germline V gene sequence: CDR1 DFQATT, CDR2 SNEGSKA (reference sequence). V lost 5 bases and J lost 12; bases outside the gene matches: 18. The CDR3 covers 15 residues. CDR3 in DNA: TGCAGTGCTTTCTCTGTGACAGGGCGGGCTGGAGAACTGTTTTTT. This translates into CSAFSVTGRAGELFF.

This clonotype came up many times. The chain employs TRBV7-9 and TRBJ1-2; 10 bases match TRBD1. This CDR3 comprises 14 residues. Germline CDR1 SEHNR, CDR2 FQNEAQ (reference sequence). With V trimmed by 3 bases and J by 14 bases, 12 bases remained unmatched. The CDR3 DNA sequence: TGTGCCAGCAGCTTCTCCGCGACAGGGGGCTTGGGGACCTTC. Translated, it gives CASSFSATGGLGTF.

This clonotype was seen ten or more times. The rearrangement joins TRBV20-1 to TRBJ2-1; the match to TRBD2 covers 14 bases. The trim removed 5 bases at V and 1 base at J, leaving 4 bases unmatched. From germline, CDR1 is DFQATT and CDR2 SNEGSKA (reference sequence). The CDR3 runs 16 residues. The CDR3 DNA reads TGCAGTGCTCCTAGACTAGCGGGGGGGTCCTACAATGAGCAGTTCTTC. This translates into CSAPRLAGGSYNEQFF.

This clonotype occurred a few times. This chain links TRBV7-9 with TRBJ1-4; tentative D call: TRBD1 (6 bases). V dropped 7 bases and J dropped 6 bases, with 21 bases sitting between them. The CDR3 runs 16 residues. CDR1 SEHNR and CDR2 FQNEAQ come from the germline V gene (reference sequence). CDR3 sequence: CASIKGKGTPDEKLFF. The CDR3 DNA reads as TGTGCCAGCATCAAGGGTAAAGGGACACCCGATGAAAAACTGTTTTTT.

The table lists this clonotype with many counts. The gene calls are TRBV7-2 and TRBJ2-1, with unresolved D. In germline, CDR1 is SGHTA, CDR2 FQGNSA. Trimming cost V 1 base and J 13 bases, with 8 bases left between them. The CDR3 has 11 residues. The CDR3 DNA sequence: TGTGCCAGCAGCTTAGTAAACAGCCAGTTCTTC. Protein product: CASSLVNSQFF.

V usage is TRBV7-8 and J usage is TRBJ1-2, with D perhaps matching TRBD1 (5 bases). Germline values: CDR1 SGHVS, CDR2 FQNEAQ. Trimming left V 3 bases short and J 5 bases short, with 13 bases between. The CDR3 is 14 amino acids. The CDR3 is CASSFIPRGYGYTF. The DNA of the CDR3 is TGTGCCAGCAGCTTTATCCCGCGGGGGTATGGCTACACCTTC.

J is TRBJ1-5 and V is TRBV7-8; possibly TRBD1 for D (6 bases). The V end lost 0 bases, the J end lost 4 bases, and 13 bases lay between the germline ends. Germline V gene data show CDR1 as SGHVS and CDR2 as FQNEAQ. CDR3 size: 16 residues. The CDR3 DNA reads TGTGCCAGCAGCTTAGCGCTCTGGGACAAGAATCAGCCCCAGCATTTT. Its translation: CASSLALWDKNQPQHF.

This clonotype was detected ten times or more. V is TRBV7-2 and J is TRBJ1-6; D is unresolved. This CDR3 comprises 15 residues. CDR1 is SGHTA, CDR2 FQGNSA, per germline. V gave up 5 bases and J gave up 10 bases, with 18 bases separating them. The CDR3 protein is CASSPGKTAKSPLHF. The DNA of the CDR3 is TGTGCCAGCAGCCCCGGGAAGACCGCCAAGTCACCCCTCCACTTT. Together with reference TRBV7-2 and TRBJ1-6, the CDR3 gives the full variable domain: GAGVSQSPSNKVTEKGKDVELRCDPISGHTALYWYRQSLGQGLEFLIYFQGNSAPDKSGLPSDRFSAERTGGSVSTLTIQRTQQEDSAVYLCASSPGKTAKSPLHFGNGTRLTVT.

J is TRBJ1-2 and V is TRBV7-9; D perhaps matches TRBD1 (5 bases). V shed 1 base and J shed 6 bases, with 12 bases lying between them. The V gene's germline CDR1 is SEHNR and CDR2 FQNEAQ (reference sequence). The CDR3 consists of 14 residues. CDR3 protein: CASSLVWGSDGYTF. The CDR3 DNA is TGTGCCAGCAGCTTAGTTTGGGGGTCGGATGGCTACACCTTC.

The rearrangement uses TRBV12-3 or TRBV12-4 and TRBJ1-2; D not resolved. CDR3 length: 14 amino acids. V lost 2 bases and J 2 bases, leaving 9 bases between the germline ends. CDR3 bases: TGTGCCAGCAGTTTAAGGGAGCGGAACTATGGCTACACCTTC. This sequence encodes CASSLRERNYGYTF.

This clonotype was seen at least ten times. This chain connects TRBV15 to TRBJ1-4; tentative D call: TRBD1 (5 bases). The CDR3 consists of 15 residues. Trimming left V 1 base short and J 8 bases short, with 14 bases between. In germline, CDR1 is LNHNV, CDR2 YYDKDF (reference sequence). Written as DNA, the CDR3 is TGTGCCACCAGCAGAGTCCGCGACAGACCCGAAAAACTGTTTTTT. Its translation: CATSRVRDRPEKLFF.